The source of this T cell receptor beta chain is a study of cytomegalovirus exposure and HLA in healthy donors. Points from the study as a whole: Of the V segments, some could not be distinguished, including TRBV6-2 and TRBV6-3, and were excluded. Presence/absence analyses assumed roughly uniform sequencing depth across donors, which may not hold. In vitro work confirmed that a few CMV-associated chains recognize CMV antigens.

This clone was observed a few times. Its antigen is unidentified. In the PCR, 60 Vbeta and 13 Jbeta primers were used. Using immunoSEQ multiplex PCR, the repertoire was profiled, and TCRdb retains in-frame clones only, with some absent. The sample includes 100,000 or so clones, roughly 80% of them seen just once. This CDR3 contains 17 residues. Germline CDR1 is LNHDA and CDR2 is SQIVND (reference sequence). V lost 5 bases to trimming and J lost 0 bases; unmatched junction nucleotides: 5. The receptor's source is a man younger than 40 in good health and CMV-seropositive. This sequence joins TRBV19 and TRBJ2-6, with TRBD2 identical over 9 bases. Sequences were obtained from PBMCs. For the CDR3, the DNA is TGTGCCAGTAGTCCGAGCGGGGGGCACTCTGGGGCCAACGTCCTGACTTTC. Encoded protein: CASSPSGGHSGANVLTF.